The 32 T cell receptor beta chains given below trace back to one sample, sequenced in a study of T cell changes during pregnancy in multiple sclerosis. The table came from immunoSEQ multiplex PCR; TCRdb's copy has only in-frame clones and leaves some out. The sample has approximately 100,000 clones; around 93% are singletons. Material: peripheral blood, obtained in the third trimester of pregnancy. The receptor set was obtained from a female donor with multiple sclerosis, enrolled in a pregnancy study.

The chain carries TRBV5-1 and TRBJ2-1; TRBD1 matches at 7 bases. This CDR3 contains 18 residues. CDR1 and CDR2 (germline): SGHRS, YFSETQ. V was pared by 4 bases and J by 0 bases, with 13 bases of the junction left unmatched. CDR3 nucleotide sequence: TGCGCCAGCAGCCCCTCGGGACAGATCTTGAGCTCCTACAATGAGCAGTTCTTC. It yields the protein CASSPSGQILSSYNEQFF.

The genes are TRBV11-2 and TRBJ2-2; 9 nucleotides align to TRBD1. Looked up from germline, CDR1 is SGHAT and CDR2 is FQNNGV. The CDR3 totals 16 residues. J was trimmed by 6 bases and V by 5 bases; bases with no gene match: 10. CDR3 protein: CASSPRTGVFPGELFF. The DNA of the CDR3 is TGTGCCAGCAGCCCCCGGACAGGGGTTTTCCCCGGGGAGCTGTTTTTT.

This CDR3 reads CASSLAGYSYEQYF. CDR3 DNA: TGTGCCAGCAGCTTGGCGGGTTATTCCTACGAGCAGTACTTC. This chain joins TRBV5-6 and TRBJ2-7; D not resolved. Germline V gene data show CDR1 as SGHDT and CDR2 as YYEEEE. Trimming shortened V by 0 bases and J by 1 base, and 8 bases separated the two germline ends. CDR3 size: 14 residues. Based on the CDR3 plus reference TRBV5-6 and TRBJ2-7, the full variable domain is DAGVTQSPTHLIKTRGQQVTLRCSPKSGHDTVSWYQQALGQGPQFIFQYYEEEERQRGNFPDRFSGHQFPNYSSELNVNALLLGDSALYLCASSLAGYSYEQYFGPGTRLTVT.

The chain carries TRBV9 and TRBJ2-1; 8 bases match TRBD2. V was pared by 5 bases and J by 0 bases, with 7 bases of the junction left unmatched. Germline V gene data show CDR1 as SGDLS and CDR2 as YYNGEE. The CDR3 runs 16 residues. The CDR3 DNA sequence: TGTGCCAGCAGACCAACTAGCGGACCCTCCTACAATGAGCAGTTCTTC. This translates into CASRPTSGPSYNEQFF.

This chain links TRBV6-1 with TRBJ2-2, with 7 bases fitting TRBD1. CDR3 length: 15 amino acids. J gave up 3 bases and V 5 bases, and 6 bases lay outside the gene matches. Germline CDR1 and CDR2: MNHNS and SASEGT. The CDR3 spells CASSTGTADTGELFF. The CDR3 region has the DNA TGTGCCAGCAGTACCGGGACAGCTGACACCGGGGAGCTGTTTTTT.

The chain uses TRBV5-5 and TRBJ2-1; 10 bases match TRBD2. This CDR3 has 17 residues. Germline CDR1 and CDR2: SGHKS and YYEKEE (reference sequence). J gave up 5 bases and V 5 bases, and 13 bases lay outside the gene matches. CDR3 DNA: TGTGCCAGCAGGGGACAGGCTAGCGGGAGATGGGACAATGAGCAGTTCTTC. The encoded protein is CASRGQASGRWDNEQFF.

This chain uses TRBV11-1 with TRBJ2-1, with 8 positions matching TRBD2. The germline gives CDR1 SGHAT, CDR2 FQDESV (reference sequence). This CDR3 comprises 17 residues. With V trimmed by 5 bases and J by 4 bases, 13 bases remained unmatched. CDR3 amino acids: CASSLDPGGRFYNEQFF. The CDR3 region has the DNA TGTGCCAGCAGCCTCGACCCGGGGGGGCGGTTTTACAATGAGCAGTTCTTC.

V usage is TRBV6-5 and J usage is TRBJ1-1, with 9 bases that match TRBD1. CDR3 length equals 14 residues. Germline values: CDR1 MNHEY, CDR2 SVGAGI. V dropped 2 bases and J dropped 4; count of bases not matched to a gene: 2. The CDR3 coding sequence is TGTGCCAGCAGTTACACAGGGGGCGGCACTGAAGCTTTCTTT. Translation gives CASSYTGGGTEAFF.

This sequence joins TRBV4-3 and TRBJ2-7, with 7 positions matching TRBD1. V lost 0 bases to trimming and J lost 3 bases; unmatched junction nucleotides: 5. Germline CDR1 LGHNA, CDR2 YSLEER. CDR3 length: 15 residues. CDR3 DNA sequence: TGCGCCAGCAGCCAAGACGAAGGGGGCGGCTACGAGCAGTACTTC. Protein sequence: CASSQDEGGGYEQYF.

The V gene is TRBV29-1, the J gene TRBJ2-7, with 10 bases lining up with TRBD2. This CDR3 has 13 residues. V trimming: 2 bases; J trimming: 2 bases; junction bases outside the gene matches: 0. CDR1 is SQVTM, CDR2 ANQGSEA, per germline. The CDR3 DNA reads TGCAGCGTTGAACTAGCGGGAGCCTACGAGCAGTACTTC. Translation: CSVELAGAYEQYF.

V is TRBV18 and J is TRBJ1-1; a weak D match, TRBD1 (6 bases). V was pared by 3 bases and J by 3 bases, with 17 bases between. Germline V gives CDR1 KGHSH, CDR2 LQKENI. This CDR3 comprises 16 residues. CDR3 nucleotide sequence: TGTGCCAGCTCACCCCTGGCAGGGGAAGGGTACACTGAAGCTTTCTTT. It translates to CASSPLAGEGYTEAFF.

The V and J genes are TRBV4-3 and TRBJ2-7; D remains unclear. Germline V gene lookup returns CDR1 LGHNA and CDR2 YSLEER. The CDR3 runs to 14 residues. The V gene lost 1 base and the J gene lost 0 bases, with 7 bases spanning the gap. Here the CDR3 reads CASSQVAYSYEQYF. In DNA form, the CDR3 reads TGCGCCAGCAGCCAAGTCGCGTACTCCTACGAGCAGTACTTC.

The chain links TRBV5-4 to TRBJ2-3, with TRBD2 matching over 7 bases. The trim removed 3 bases at V and 5 bases at J, leaving 9 bases unmatched. Germline assignment: CDR1 SGHNT and CDR2 YYREEE (reference sequence). The CDR3 is 15 amino acids. The chain's CDR3 is CASSSVPSGIDTQYF. In nucleotides, the CDR3 is TGTGCCAGCAGCTCCGTTCCTAGCGGTATAGATACGCAGTATTTT.

The V call is TRBV6-1, the J call TRBJ1-1; D uncertain. CDR1 is MNHNS, CDR2 SASEGT, per germline. V was pared by 0 bases and J by 12 bases, with 11 bases between. The CDR3 has 12 amino acids. CDR3 nucleotides: TGTGCCAGCAGTGAAGCCGACTTTGAGTCTTTCTTT. It is translated as CASSEADFESFF.

The genes are TRBV28 and TRBJ2-7, with D possibly TRBD2 on 5 matching bases. Trimming removed 7 bases at V and 2 bases at J, with 21 bases between. There are 16 residues in the CDR3. Germline V gives CDR1 MDHEN, CDR2 SYDVKM. The CDR3 is CASKSGVAASPYEQYF. CDR3 sequence (DNA): TGTGCCAGCAAATCCGGGGTCGCAGCCTCTCCCTACGAGCAGTACTTC.

The rearrangement links TRBV5-6 to TRBJ1-5; maybe TRBD1 (5 bases). Germline V gene data show CDR1 as SGHDT and CDR2 as YYEEEE. Trimming cost V 1 base and J 5 bases, with 10 bases left between them. This CDR3 has 14 residues. CDR3: CASSLQGLDQPQHF. The CDR3 DNA is TGTGCCAGCAGCTTGCAGGGCTTGGATCAGCCCCAGCATTTT.

This chain links TRBV5-1 with TRBJ2-1; TRBD1 agrees at 7 bases. With 0 bases clipped from V and 7 bases from J, the junction kept 4 bases outside the gene matches. The CDR3 runs to 14 residues. Germline CDR1 and CDR2: SGHRS and YFSETQ. This CDR3 reads CASSLAGTENEQFF. The CDR3 nucleotides are TGCGCCAGCAGCTTGGCCGGGACAGAAAATGAGCAGTTCTTC.

This chain connects TRBV5-6 to TRBJ2-7, with 9 bases aligning to TRBD1. Germline V gene sequence: CDR1 SGHDT, CDR2 YYEEEE. The V and J ends lost 6 bases and 3 bases, in that order; junction bases with no gene match: 10. The CDR3 covers 15 residues. CDR3 in DNA: TGTGCCAGCACCAAATCCGGGACAGGGATCTACGAGCAGTACTTC. The encoded protein is CASTKSGTGIYEQYF.

The chain is built from TRBV7-9 and TRBJ2-7, with 7 bases fitting TRBD2. J lost 2 bases, V lost 2 bases, and 9 bases had no gene match. Germline CDR1 SEHNR, CDR2 FQNEAQ (reference sequence). This CDR3 has 16 residues. The CDR3 here is CASSLFGLDAAYEQYF. The CDR3 DNA reads as TGTGCCAGCAGCTTATTCGGACTAGACGCCGCCTACGAGCAGTACTTC.

This clone was recorded only once. The V gene is TRBV19, the J gene TRBJ2-5; 11 nucleotides line up with TRBD2. V shed 1 base, J shed 5 bases, and the junction held 3 bases outside the gene matches. Germline V gene lookup returns CDR1 LNHDA and CDR2 SQIVND (reference sequence). The CDR3 has 15 amino acids. CDR3 coding DNA: TGTGCCAGTAGTATAGCTAGCGGGAGGACGGAGACCCAGTACTTC. It yields the protein CASSIASGRTETQYF.

This clone was seen at least ten times. The chain joins TRBV5-1 to TRBJ1-4; no definite D call. V was clipped by 0 bases and J by 3 bases, with 12 bases between them. Germline CDR1 and CDR2: SGHRS and YFSETQ. The CDR3 runs to 16 residues. The CDR3 here is CASSLGLVTANEKLFF. CDR3 nucleotides: TGCGCCAGCAGCTTGGGATTGGTTACGGCTAATGAAAAACTGTTTTTT.

V gene TRBV6-5 combines with J gene TRBJ2-1, with TRBD2 matching 9 bases. The CDR3 runs 14 residues. CDR1 is MNHEY and CDR2 is SVGAGI in the germline V gene. With V trimmed by 7 bases and J by 5 bases, 6 bases remained unmatched. The CDR3, as DNA: TGTGCCAGCAAGACTAGCGGATTAAACAATGAGCAGTTCTTC. Amino acid sequence: CASKTSGLNNEQFF.

V gene TRBV7-2 combines with J gene TRBJ1-1; the D gene is possibly TRBD1 (5 bases). V dropped 5 bases and J dropped 7 bases, with 17 bases sitting between them. Germline V gene lookup returns CDR1 SGHTA and CDR2 FQGNSA. The CDR3 covers 14 residues. The CDR3 region has the DNA TGTGCCAGCAGCCTAAGATGGGGCGGGGGTGAAGCTTTCTTT. Amino acids: CASSLRWGGGEAFF.

On this clone itself: Mismatch with germline at one junction end may stem from a read error. This sequence joins TRBV6-1 and TRBJ1-1; no firm D call. The CDR3 covers 18 residues. In germline, CDR1 is MNHNS, CDR2 SASEGT. The CDR3 sequence is CASSEEEVASWEAQEAFF. The CDR3 nucleotides read TGCGCCAGCAGTGAAGAGGAGGTGGCCAGTTGGGAGGCCCAGGAAGCTTTCTTT.

The chain joins TRBV5-4 to TRBJ1-2; D is perhaps TRBD1 (6 bases). The CDR3 covers 13 residues. Trimming cost V 6 bases and J 5 bases, with 14 bases left between them. Per germline, CDR1 SGHNT and CDR2 YYREEE (reference sequence). The CDR3: CASTGQSPYGYTF. Here the CDR3 DNA reads TGTGCCAGCACCGGACAGTCCCCGTATGGCTACACCTTC. Full variable domain (outside the CDR3, taken from reference TRBV5-4 and TRBJ1-2): ETGVTQSPTHLIKTRGQQVTLRCSSQSGHNTVSWYQQALGQGPQFIFQYYREEENGRGNFPPRFSGLQFPNYSSELNVNALELDDSALYLCASTGQSPYGYTFGSGTRLTVV.

The rearrangement uses TRBV13 and TRBJ2-1, with TRBD2 matching 9 bases. Germline values: CDR1 PRHDT, CDR2 FYEKMQ (reference sequence). With 3 bases clipped from V and 5 bases from J, the junction kept 8 bases outside the gene matches. The CDR3 has 16 residues. The CDR3 here is CASSFVGLAGHNEQFF. As DNA, the CDR3 is TGTGCCAGCAGCTTCGTTGGGCTAGCGGGGCACAATGAGCAGTTCTTC.

The V call is TRBV10-1, the J call TRBJ2-2; the D gene is possibly TRBD2 (5 bases). Trimming removed 7 bases at V and 0 bases at J, with 12 bases between. The V gene's germline CDR1 is WNHNN and CDR2 SYGVQD (reference sequence). CDR3 length: 15 residues. CDR3 DNA sequence: TGCGCCAGCATCATAACCGGGACGAACACCGGGGAGCTGTTTTTT. This gives the protein CASIITGTNTGELFF.

The chain couples TRBV29-1 to TRBJ2-7; 7 bases match TRBD1. Germline V lookup: CDR1 SQVTM, CDR2 ANQGSEA. This CDR3 comprises 12 residues. Unmatched junction bases numbered 3, after V lost 4 bases and J lost 3 bases. The CDR3 protein is CSVVPGGYEQYF. DNA of the CDR3: TGCAGCGTTGTCCCAGGGGGCTACGAGCAGTACTTC.

As concerns this clone: Compared with germline, one end of the junction differs, possibly owing to a read error. This chain uses TRBV20-1 with TRBJ1-1; a possible D gene is TRBD1 (6 bases). CDR1 is DFQATT, CDR2 SNEGSKA, per germline (reference sequence). The CDR3 totals 11 residues. CDR3 DNA sequence: TGCAGTGCCAGAGGGGGGGGTGAAGCTTTCTTT. Translating it yields CSARGGGEAFF.

The V call is TRBV10-2, the J call TRBJ1-5; no clear D gene. The CDR3 runs to 12 residues. Germline V gene data show CDR1 as WSHSY and CDR2 as SAAADI. V lost 9 bases and J lost 4, with 10 bases in between. Written as DNA, the CDR3 is TGCGCCAGTTCCCCGTTTAATCAGCCCCAGCATTTT. Protein: CASSPFNQPQHF.

CDR3 coding DNA: TGTGCCAGCGGTCCTATCGGCACAGGGGAGAACGAGCAGTACTTC. Encoded protein: CASGPIGTGENEQYF. This chain connects TRBV6-6 to TRBJ2-7, with 7 bases identical to TRBD1. The germline V gene encodes CDR1 MNHNY and CDR2 SVGAGI (reference sequence). The CDR3 has 15 amino acids. Germline trimming cut 8 bases from V and 5 bases from J; bases unmatched to any gene: 15.

The V gene is TRBV5-6, the J gene TRBJ1-4; a weak D match, TRBD1 (5 bases). The CDR3 runs 13 residues. The germline gives CDR1 SGHDT, CDR2 YYEEEE. Trimming removed 8 bases from V and 5 bases from J, with 13 bases in between. The CDR3 bases are TGTGCCAGGGAGACAGACCGGAATGAAAAACTGTTTTTT. Its translation is CARETDRNEKLFF.